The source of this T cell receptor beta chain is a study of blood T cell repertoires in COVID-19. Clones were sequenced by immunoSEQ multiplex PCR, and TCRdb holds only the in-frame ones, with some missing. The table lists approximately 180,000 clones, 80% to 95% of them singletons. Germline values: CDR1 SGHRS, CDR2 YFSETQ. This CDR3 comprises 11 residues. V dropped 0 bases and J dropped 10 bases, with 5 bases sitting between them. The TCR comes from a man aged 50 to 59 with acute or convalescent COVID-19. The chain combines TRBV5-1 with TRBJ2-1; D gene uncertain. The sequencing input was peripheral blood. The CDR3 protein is CASSLASEQFF. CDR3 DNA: TGCGCCAGCAGCTTGGCCTCCGAGCAGTTCTTC.